What follows is one T cell receptor (beta chain) and its context. Its cognate antigen is unknown. The missing conserved phenylalanine or tryptophan at the end of this CDR3 makes a read error likely. Because the CDR3's place on the DNA is in doubt, the DNA is left out and the CDR3 is given as listed by TCRdb. It was from around 18-30 mg of unsorted bulk tissue that RNA and DNA were co-extracted. Every tumor specimen contained over 75% viable tumor cells. This record belongs to a study of tumor-infiltrating lymphocytes in primary liver carcinoma. The CDR3 is 13 residues long, ends included. In germline, CDR1 is SGHNT, CDR2 YYREEE (reference sequence). The template, about 550 ng total RNA, yielded TCR beta cDNA made with a constant-region primer. Slightly modified ARM-PCR with three nested multiplex PCR rounds yielded TCR beta libraries. The two initial PCR rounds, about 9 cycles each, used TRBV1-TRBV30 forward and C-beta reverse primers. MiXCR, applied by TCRdb to the multiplex PCR reads, yields one record per CDR3 protein. This table has 100,000 to 120,000 distinct CDR3 sequences, 80% to 85% appearing once.

Findings and limits, study-wide: Compared with blood, tumor repertoires held significantly more in their top 250 clones. All five tumor regions shared only about 7.5-24% of top clones.

This TCR came from a man in his forties with primary liver carcinoma and hepatitis B virus infection. What was sequenced was liver tumor tissue from sampling region 3. As to subset: tumor region T3, left-lateral pole. The gene calls are TRBV5-4 and TRBJ2-5. This chain's CDR3 is CASSSDRVETQYL.